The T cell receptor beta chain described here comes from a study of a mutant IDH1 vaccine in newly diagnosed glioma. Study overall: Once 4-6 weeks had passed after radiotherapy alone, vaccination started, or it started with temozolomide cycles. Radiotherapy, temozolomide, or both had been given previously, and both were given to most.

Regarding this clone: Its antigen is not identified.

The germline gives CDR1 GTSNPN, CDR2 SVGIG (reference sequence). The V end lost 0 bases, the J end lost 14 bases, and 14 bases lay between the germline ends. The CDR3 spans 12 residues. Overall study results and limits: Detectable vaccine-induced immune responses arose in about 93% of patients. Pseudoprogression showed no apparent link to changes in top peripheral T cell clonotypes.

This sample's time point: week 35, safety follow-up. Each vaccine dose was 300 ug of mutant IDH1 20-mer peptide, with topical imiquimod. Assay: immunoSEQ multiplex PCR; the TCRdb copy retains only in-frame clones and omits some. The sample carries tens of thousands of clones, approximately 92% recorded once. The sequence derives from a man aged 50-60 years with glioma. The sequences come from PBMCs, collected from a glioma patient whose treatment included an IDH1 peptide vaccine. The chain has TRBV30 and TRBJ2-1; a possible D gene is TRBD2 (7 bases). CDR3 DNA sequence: TGTGCCTGGAGTGTGAGGCGGGGGCAGGAGTTCTTC. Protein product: CAWSVRRGQEFF.